This T cell receptor beta chain was recovered during a study of shared clonotypes between healthy human individuals (TCRdb year 2020). General notes on the study: The cohort included three men and a couple of women between 18 and 49 years of age. To increase sequencing depth and limit assay-specific biases, different laboratories used diverse techniques to prepare libraries and sequence TCR repertoires. Per donor, three plates each were used for CD4 naive and CD4 memory, two for CD8 naive, and one for CD8 memory. To estimate repertoire size and how much clonotype sharing occurs between individuals, the study deeply sequenced the blood TCR repertoires of about five healthy adults. Each donor's leukapheresis produced roughly between roughly 0.85 and 10 billion PBMCs.

CD8 naive samples consisted of CD45RO-negative cells that were positively selected for CCR7, yielding a CD45RA+CCR7+ population without TemRA cells. Healthy HIV-negative adults with no recently reported acute infections or vaccinations were included as donors. Every donor was a Caucasian adult residing in Nashville, Tennessee, USA. After blood collection by leukapheresis, PBMCs were isolated using Ficoll-Histopaque density gradient centrifugation and then cryopreserved in the vapor phase of liquid nitrogen. Analytical flow cytometry was used to check the purity and quantity of each magnetically sorted T cell population. Genomic DNA was isolated from each sorted fraction and quantified by UV absorbance on a Nanodrop 2000c. TCR CDR3 regions were amplified from genomic DNA by multiplex PCR using the deep immunoSEQ assay. Genomic DNA extracted from each cell subset was distributed evenly over all wells of several immunoSEQ 96-well plates, and each plate served as one replicate. For sorted subsets, roughly 200 ng of genomic DNA, equivalent to some 30,000 T cell genomes, went into each replicate PCR. Purified libraries were quantified with a Qubit 3.0 fluorometer, sized on a Bioanalyzer 2100, and re-quantified with the KAPA Library Quantification kit. Each immunoSEQ 96-well plate was sequenced on its own single-read 150-cycle Illumina NextSeq 550 flow cell. The authors processed their data as follows. The immunoSEQ output contained only junctional sequences without quality scores, so filtering could not match that applied to full-length reads. Sequences were annotated with PyIR, a Python wrapper for IgBLAST v1.9, and V/J genes and CDR3 were assigned using IMGT germline references. Any read was removed if the V/J assignment was weak (E-value above 1e-6), the CDR3 was missing, or the read contained stop codons, out-of-frame junctions, or ambiguous translated residues. V3J clonotypes were defined as sequences sharing the same inferred V gene, J gene, and CDR3 amino acid sequence. Percentage overlap between repertoires was computed as shared unique clonotypes divided by the size of the smaller repertoire. RTK rarefaction, the Chao1 estimator, and Recon v2.1 estimates of unobserved clonotypes were used to assess repertoire richness. Generation probabilities for all TCRbeta clonotypes obtained by the gDNA method from four donors were computed using OLGA. Sourced from immuneACCESS, this table was stored by TCRdb with only in-frame sequences that have V and J called. A share of the clones is absent; for the studies checked, an unresolved V gene accounts for under half, and the remainder has no known explanation. That table gives V, J and clone size, and the DNA gave D and trimming. The sample includes hundreds of thousands of clones, with more than 85% observed a single time. Of the sample, approximately 25% is held by the ten largest clones.

Overall results and qualifications from the work: Even with the large sequencing depth, rarefaction of the sorted-subset datasets indicated that sequencing was incomplete. Across a handful of donors, roughly 5.4% of naive CD4, roughly 3.5% of naive CD8, 2% to 2.5% of memory CD4, and 0.3% to 0.45% of memory CD8 clonotypes were shared. Sampling was restricted to blood, and TCR repertoires in tissues likely differ from the TCR repertoires found in blood. Pairwise subsampling indicated that sequencing depth was expected to affect the degree of clonotype sharing among donors. The small number of donors limited the genetic and exposure-history diversity represented. Higher generation probabilities were observed for clonotypes shared by all four sorted-subset donors than for non-shared clonotypes. Estimated clonotype richness was generally larger for naive than for memory subsets.

Relative to germline, V is 5 bases shorter and J is 1 base shorter, with 14 bases between their ends. CDR1 SEHNR and CDR2 FQNEAQ were looked up in the germline V gene (reference sequence). Its CDR3 holds 16 amino acids, cysteine through phenylalanine. Left in the record is the CDR3 DNA by itself, 48 bases read in frame from the first base. In regard to this clone: Its antigen remains undetermined. Base-call qualities are not available, and no considerably larger clone is one nucleotide away.

The chain uses TRBV7-9 and TRBJ2-2; no D segment can be confidently identified. This TCR came from a man under 40 in good health. The sequencing input was naive CD8+ T cells sorted from blood. The cell subset or site label, read with the paper, signifies: CD45RA+CCR7+. The bases read TGTGCCAGCAGCCCTAGGGTGGACGGGAACACCGGGGAGCTGTTTTTT. Translated, it reads CASSPRVDGNTGELFF.